In its sample, the clone carrying this TCR beta chain was seen a few times. What it binds is not known. The length of the CDR3 is 11 residues. V lost 7 bases, J lost 6 bases, and 2 bases stayed unmatched. Germline CDR1 reads SQVTM; CDR2 reads ANQGSEA. The data were taken from a study of beta chain features in type 1 diabetes. Study-wide background: Cells sorted and examined across all samples totaled approximately 100,000,000. Study conclusions and caveats: Type 1 diabetes patients showed fewer insertions and more deletions at VDJ junctions. TCRB CDR3 length was moderately but significantly reduced in all four CD4+ subsets of Type 1 diabetes patients. A definitive answer on HLA type influencing TCRB rearrangement was not reached here.

All of the sorted populations showed purity greater than 95%. The whole isolated RNA underwent reverse transcription, so sequencing captured expressed TCRB transcripts. Using immunoSEQ multiplex PCR, the repertoire was profiled, and TCRdb retains in-frame clones only, with some absent. The table shows about 740,000 clones, with around 15% occurring only once. The clonotype comes from a man between 18 and 35 years old with type 1 diabetes. The sequenced sample was naive CD4+ T cells from blood. The V call is TRBV29-1, the J call TRBJ1-2; 10 bases align to TRBD1. CDR3 DNA: TGCAGCGCCGGGACAGGGGATGGCTACACCTTC. It translates to CSAGTGDGYTF.